A selection of T cell receptor beta chains follows, all from one sample in a study of response to subunit inactivated influenza vaccine. MiXCR, run by TCRdb on the RT-PCR reads, gives a single entry per CDR3 protein. The profile shows 700,000 to 900,000 distinct CDR3 sequences, 21% of them singletons. This specimen consisted of PBMCs from blood, obtained more than 4 days after vaccination. These receptors came from a man aged 50 or older who received an inactivated influenza vaccine. CDR3s include the opening cysteine and the closing phenylalanine or tryptophan. D genes are given only for firm matches. For some rows the clone size is stated as once, few or many, or as a class when expanded; others skip it.

abundance: .
d_gene: TRBD2
v_gene: TRBV18
j_gene: TRBJ2-7
CDR3aa: CASSPQTSGRHEQYF
CDR3nt: TGTGCCAGCTCACCTCAGACTAGCGGGAGGCACGAGCAGTACTTC

abundance: many
d_gene: .
v_gene: TRBV20-1
j_gene: TRBJ1-5
CDR3aa: CSARGPFSNQPQHF
CDR3nt: TGCAGTGCTAGAGGTCCCTTTAGCAATCAGCCCCAGCATTTT

abundance: many
d_gene: .
v_gene: TRBV21-1
j_gene: TRBJ1-1
CDR3aa: CASSNGRGYANTEAFF
CDR3nt: TGTGCCAGCAGCAATGGGAGAGGATATGCGAACACTGAAGCTTTCTTT

abundance: many
d_gene: .
v_gene: TRBV5-6
j_gene: TRBJ2-7
CDR3aa: CASSLARYEQYF
CDR3nt: TGTGCCAGCAGCTTAGCGCGGTACGAGCAGTACTTC

abundance: few
d_gene: TRBD1
v_gene: TRBV20-1
j_gene: TRBJ1-1
CDR3aa: CSARVGGFDTEAFF
CDR3nt: TGCAGTGCTAGAGTAGGGGGCTTTGACACTGAAGCTTTCTTT

abundance: few
d_gene: TRBD2
v_gene: TRBV10-3
j_gene: TRBJ2-1
CDR3aa: CAAGEASYNEQFF
CDR3nt: TGTGCCGCGGGAGAGGCCTCCTACAATGAGCAGTTCTTC

abundance: few
d_gene: TRBD1
v_gene: TRBV5-1
j_gene: TRBJ1-4
CDR3aa: CASSWETGGEGLFF
CDR3nt: TGCGCCAGCAGCTGGGAAACAGGGGGCGAGGGCCTGTTTTTT

abundance: .
d_gene: .
v_gene: TRBV15
j_gene: TRBJ1-1
CDR3aa: CATSSDRNTEAFF
CDR3nt: TGTGCCACCAGCAGTGACAGGAACACTGAAGCTTTCTTT

abundance: few
d_gene: .
v_gene: TRBV10-1
j_gene: TRBJ2-3
CDR3aa: CASSDFRADDTQYF
CDR3nt: TGCGCCAGCAGTGACTTCAGGGCGGACGATACGCAGTATTTT

abundance: few
d_gene: .
v_gene: TRBV20-1
j_gene: TRBJ2-1
CDR3aa: CSARTLASNEQFF
CDR3nt: TGCAGTGCTAGAACACTAGCCAGCAATGAGCAGTTCTTC

abundance: .
d_gene: TRBD1
v_gene: TRBV7-9
j_gene: TRBJ2-1
CDR3aa: CASSANTGAIYNEQFF
CDR3nt: TGTGCCAGCAGCGCCAACACAGGGGCAATCTACAATGAGCAGTTCTTC

abundance: few
d_gene: .
v_gene: TRBV7-6
j_gene: TRBJ1-2
CDR3aa: CASSRGPGWDYGYTF
CDR3nt: TGTGCCAGCAGCCGGGGTCCAGGGTGGGACTATGGCTACACCTTC

abundance: .
d_gene: .
v_gene: TRBV6-5
j_gene: TRBJ2-1
CDR3aa: CARSYQALYNEQFF
CDR3nt: TGTGCCAGGAGTTACCAGGCCCTATACAATGAGCAGTTCTTC

abundance: .
d_gene: .
v_gene: TRBV20-1
j_gene: TRBJ1-2
CDR3aa: CSAPRGTLWGYTF
CDR3nt: TGCAGTGCCCCCCGGGGAACACTCTGGGGCTACACCTTC

abundance: few
d_gene: .
v_gene: TRBV20-1
j_gene: TRBJ1-4
CDR3aa: CSASGPWHNEKLFF
CDR3nt: TGCAGTGCTAGCGGGCCTTGGCACAATGAAAAACTGTTTTTT

abundance: few
d_gene: TRBD1
v_gene: TRBV28
j_gene: TRBJ2-5
CDR3aa: CASSLRGQGAKETQYF
CDR3nt: TGTGCCAGCAGTTTAAGGGGACAGGGGGCCAAAGAGACCCAGTACTTC

abundance: few
d_gene: TRBD2
v_gene: TRBV29-1
j_gene: TRBJ2-2
CDR3aa: CSVETKREGNTGELFF
CDR3nt: TGCAGCGTTGAAACGAAGCGGGAGGGTAACACCGGGGAGCTGTTTTTT

abundance: .
d_gene: .
v_gene: TRBV18
j_gene: TRBJ1-6
CDR3aa: CASSPGKDSPLHF
CDR3nt: TGTGCCAGCTCACCAGGAAAGGATTCACCCCTCCACTTT

abundance: few
d_gene: .
v_gene: TRBV12-3/TRBV12-4
j_gene: TRBJ1-6
CDR3aa: CASSLAGGQSPLHF
CDR3nt: TGTGCCAGCAGTTTAGCCGGGGGCCAATCACCCCTCCACTTT

abundance: .
d_gene: TRBD2
v_gene: TRBV29-1
j_gene: TRBJ2-2
CDR3aa: CSAAGLAGRFRTGELFF
CDR3nt: TGCAGCGCCGCGGGACTAGCGGGACGATTTCGAACCGGGGAGCTGTTTTTT

abundance: few
d_gene: .
v_gene: TRBV5-1
j_gene: TRBJ1-1
CDR3aa: CASSSVLQGLNTEAFF
CDR3nt: TGCGCCAGCAGCTCGGTACTACAGGGACTGAACACTGAAGCTTTCTTT

abundance: .
d_gene: .
v_gene: TRBV20-1
j_gene: TRBJ1-2
CDR3aa: CSARLGWGANGYTF
CDR3nt: TGCAGTGCTAGATTGGGTTGGGGGGCGAATGGCTACACCTTC

abundance: .
d_gene: .
v_gene: TRBV6-1
j_gene: TRBJ1-1
CDR3aa: CASSPRTVPTEAFF
CDR3nt: TGTGCCAGCAGTCCCCGGACAGTCCCCACTGAAGCTTTCTTT

abundance: .
d_gene: TRBD1
v_gene: TRBV5-1
j_gene: TRBJ1-1
CDR3aa: CASSAGTGNTEAFF
CDR3nt: TGCGCCAGCAGCGCCGGGACAGGAAACACTGAAGCTTTCTTT

abundance: many
d_gene: .
v_gene: TRBV12-3/TRBV12-4
j_gene: TRBJ2-7
CDR3aa: CASSATETYEQYF
CDR3nt: TGTGCCAGCAGTGCGACTGAGACCTACGAGCAGTACTTC

abundance: few
d_gene: .
v_gene: TRBV12-3/TRBV12-4
j_gene: TRBJ2-3
CDR3aa: CASSTPLDTQYF
CDR3nt: TGTGCCAGCAGTACCCCTTTAGATACGCAGTATTTT

abundance: few
d_gene: .
v_gene: TRBV7-9
j_gene: TRBJ1-3
CDR3aa: CASSHNSGNTIYF
CDR3nt: TGTGCCAGCAGCCACAACTCTGGAAACACCATATATTTT

abundance: few
d_gene: TRBD1
v_gene: TRBV5-1
j_gene: TRBJ2-7
CDR3aa: CASSLGTGLTYEQYF
CDR3nt: TGCGCCAGCAGCTTGGGGACAGGGCTAACCTACGAGCAGTACTTC

abundance: .
d_gene: TRBD1
v_gene: TRBV6-1
j_gene: TRBJ2-7
CDR3aa: CASSARPGQGSEQYF
CDR3nt: TGTGCCAGCAGTGCTCGGCCGGGACAGGGAAGCGAGCAGTACTTC

abundance: many
d_gene: TRBD1
v_gene: TRBV12-3/TRBV12-4
j_gene: TRBJ2-7
CDR3aa: CASTWTGKVNEQYF
CDR3nt: TGTGCCAGCACTTGGACAGGGAAAGTAAACGAGCAGTACTTC

abundance: .
d_gene: .
v_gene: TRBV20-1
j_gene: TRBJ1-4
CDR3aa: CSAPDSATNEKLFF
CDR3nt: TGCAGTGCCCCTGACAGTGCAACTAATGAAAAACTGTTTTTT

abundance: .
d_gene: TRBD1
v_gene: TRBV5-1
j_gene: TRBJ2-6
CDR3aa: CASTWGQGAGANVLTF
CDR3nt: TGCGCCAGCACCTGGGGACAGGGCGCCGGGGCCAACGTCCTGACTTTC

abundance: .
d_gene: .
v_gene: TRBV21-1
j_gene: TRBJ1-2
CDR3aa: CASSKDRNLYGYTF
CDR3nt: TGTGCCAGCAGTAAAGACAGGAACCTGTATGGCTACACCTTC

abundance: few
d_gene: .
v_gene: TRBV4-1
j_gene: TRBJ1-2
CDR3aa: CASSPTPTLLGYGYTF
CDR3nt: TGCGCCAGCAGCCCGACTCCGACCTTGCTAGGCTATGGCTACACCTTC

abundance: few
d_gene: .
v_gene: TRBV20-1
j_gene: TRBJ1-1
CDR3aa: CSAREGAGTEAFF
CDR3nt: TGCAGTGCTAGAGAGGGGGCAGGCACTGAAGCTTTCTTT

abundance: .
d_gene: .
v_gene: TRBV5-6
j_gene: TRBJ1-5
CDR3aa: CASKWGGDSNQPQHF
CDR3nt: TGTGCCAGCAAATGGGGGGGAGATAGCAATCAGCCCCAGCATTTT

abundance: few
d_gene: TRBD2
v_gene: TRBV5-1
j_gene: TRBJ2-3
CDR3aa: CASGREGRTDTQYF
CDR3nt: TGCGCCAGCGGGCGGGAGGGGAGAACAGATACGCAGTATTTT

abundance: few
d_gene: .
v_gene: TRBV30
j_gene: TRBJ1-2
CDR3aa: CAWSSLHLPYGYTF
CDR3nt: TGTGCCTGGAGCTCTTTACACCTTCCATATGGCTACACCTTC

abundance: few
d_gene: TRBD2
v_gene: TRBV5-1
j_gene: TRBJ2-7
CDR3aa: CASAIWLAGASYEQYF
CDR3nt: TGCGCCAGCGCTATATGGCTAGCGGGGGCGTCCTACGAGCAGTACTTC

abundance: few
d_gene: TRBD1
v_gene: TRBV5-1
j_gene: TRBJ2-5
CDR3aa: CASSPGDSMRETQYF
CDR3nt: TGCGCCAGCAGCCCCGGGGACAGTATGCGGGAGACCCAGTACTTC

abundance: few
d_gene: .
v_gene: TRBV7-3
j_gene: TRBJ1-4
CDR3aa: CASSLIGGANEKLFF
CDR3nt: TGTGCCAGCAGCTTAATCGGGGGTGCGAATGAAAAACTGTTTTTT

abundance: few
d_gene: .
v_gene: TRBV20-1
j_gene: TRBJ1-2
CDR3aa: CSASPVGYTF
CDR3nt: TGCAGTGCTAGCCCGGTAGGCTACACCTTC

abundance: few
d_gene: .
v_gene: TRBV4-2
j_gene: TRBJ1-2
CDR3aa: CASSHGRNYTF
CDR3nt: TGTGCCAGCAGCCATGGCCGGAACTACACCTTC

abundance: few
d_gene: .
v_gene: TRBV24-1
j_gene: TRBJ2-6
CDR3aa: CATSVGGNGANVLTF
CDR3nt: TGTGCCACCAGTGTCGGGGGTAATGGGGCCAACGTCCTGACTTTC

abundance: many
d_gene: .
v_gene: TRBV10-3
j_gene: TRBJ2-1
CDR3aa: CAISESSGAYNEQFF
CDR3nt: TGTGCCATCAGTGAGTCGAGCGGAGCCTACAATGAGCAGTTCTTC

abundance: .
d_gene: TRBD2
v_gene: TRBV12-3/TRBV12-4
j_gene: TRBJ2-3
CDR3aa: CASRGGLAGDTQYF
CDR3nt: TGTGCCAGCAGGGGGGGACTAGCGGGAGATACGCAGTATTTT

abundance: many
d_gene: .
v_gene: TRBV12-3/TRBV12-4
j_gene: TRBJ2-1
CDR3aa: CASSFSANWQQFF
CDR3nt: TGTGCCAGCAGTTTCTCGGCCAACTGGCAGCAGTTCTTC

abundance: .
d_gene: .
v_gene: TRBV9
j_gene: TRBJ2-7
CDR3aa: CASSSGGWDEQYF
CDR3nt: TGTGCCAGCAGCTCCGGGGGTTGGGACGAGCAGTACTTC

abundance: .
d_gene: .
v_gene: TRBV25-1
j_gene: TRBJ2-3
CDR3aa: CASSSPGQTDTQYF
CDR3nt: TGTGCCAGCAGTTCCCCAGGACAGACAGATACGCAGTATTTT

abundance: .
d_gene: .
v_gene: TRBV20-1
j_gene: TRBJ2-3
CDR3aa: CSARGARLGTDTQYF
CDR3nt: TGCAGTGCTAGAGGTGCCAGATTAGGCACAGATACGCAGTATTTT

abundance: many
d_gene: .
v_gene: TRBV4-2
j_gene: TRBJ2-7
CDR3aa: CASSPLSRSYEQYF
CDR3nt: TGTGCCAGCAGCCCCCTTTCGCGGTCCTACGAGCAGTACTTC

abundance: .
d_gene: .
v_gene: TRBV7-9
j_gene: TRBJ1-1
CDR3aa: CASRSGTVSAFF
CDR3nt: TGTGCCAGCAGGTCCGGGACGGTATCGGCTTTCTTT

abundance: .
d_gene: .
v_gene: TRBV6-1
j_gene: TRBJ1-1
CDR3aa: CASSEIWGNTEAFF
CDR3nt: TGTGCCAGCAGTGAAATATGGGGGAACACTGAAGCTTTCTTT